The clone carrying this T cell receptor beta chain was detected ten times or more. Its cognate antigen is unknown. CDR1 LNHDA and CDR2 SQIVND come from the germline V gene (reference sequence). With V trimmed by 8 bases and J by 4 bases, 5 bases remained unmatched. The CDR3 is 13 residues long. The data originate from a study of early T cells in non-severe SARS-CoV-2 infection. Overall study findings and caveats: Reliance on VDJdb matching favored anti-spike CD8 responses; private and CD4 specificities were missed.

Attachment of unique molecular identifiers was made to individual cDNA molecules. Using its own MiXCR run on the 5' RACE reads, TCRdb lists one record per CDR3 protein. The table has around 26,000 distinct CDR3 sequences, around 4.5% seen once. V gene TRBV19 combines with J gene TRBJ1-5, with 7 bases identical to TRBD1. The sample consisted of whole blood. This TCR derives from an adult who was a healthcare worker with PCR-confirmed SARS-CoV-2 infection or an uninfected control (not recorded which). The CDR3 sequence: CASGDRENQPQHF. The CDR3 DNA is TGTGCCAGTGGAGACAGGGAAAATCAGCCCCAGCATTTT.